One sample yielded the 24 T cell receptor beta chains listed below, sequenced in a study of cytomegalovirus exposure and HLA in healthy donors (dated 2017 in TCRdb). The library was produced with the immunoSEQ multiplex PCR assay. The multiplex PCR relied on a mix of 60 forward primers for TCR Vbeta segments and 13 reverse primers for TCR Jbeta segments. Held by TCRdb, this immuneACCESS table contains in-frame sequences only and omits some clones. Under half of the omission traces to an unresolved V gene where checked; the cause of the rest is unknown. The sample has 250,000 to 350,000 clones on record, about four fifths of them singletons. The ten largest clones represent roughly 0.31% of the sample. The sequencing input was PBMCs. The source of these receptors is a girl aged 2-15 years in good health and CMV-seronegative.

The chain is built from TRBV19 and TRBJ1-3; 8 bases are a match to TRBD1. The germline V gene has CDR1 LNHDA and CDR2 SQIVND (reference sequence). J gave up 0 bases and V 8 bases, and 3 bases lay outside the gene matches. The CDR3 extends over 14 amino acids. The CDR3: CASGDRGSGNTIYF. The CDR3 region has the DNA TGTGCCAGTGGAGACAGGGGCTCTGGAAACACCATATATTTT. The whole variable domain, filled in from reference TRBV19 and TRBJ1-3, reads DGGITQSPKYLFRKEGQNVTLSCEQNLNHDAMYWYRQDPGQGLRLIYYSQIVNDFQKGDIAEGYSVSREKKESFPLTVTSAQKNPTAFYLCASGDRGSGNTIYFGEGSWLTVV.

This chain uses TRBV27 with TRBJ2-5; 7 bases align to TRBD1. CDR3 length: 15 amino acids. Germline V CDR1 and CDR2: MNHEY, SMNVEV (reference sequence). Germline trimming cut 4 bases from V and 3 bases from J; bases unmatched to any gene: 8. CDR3: CASSSTGSRKETQYF. CDR3 DNA sequence: TGTGCCAGCAGTTCGACAGGGTCGAGGAAAGAGACCCAGTACTTC.

The gene calls are TRBV6-6 and TRBJ2-5, with 8 bases aligning to TRBD1. The CDR3 consists of 13 residues. Germline CDR1 reads MNHNY; CDR2 reads SVGAGI (reference sequence). V shed 6 bases and J 4 bases; nucleotides not matched to a gene: 4. As DNA, the CDR3 is TGTGCCAGCAGCCCCAGGGGGCGAGAGACCCAGTACTTC. It specifies CASSPRGRETQYF.

The rearrangement links TRBV5-1 to TRBJ2-1; D is perhaps TRBD2 (5 bases). Germline V lookup: CDR1 SGHRS, CDR2 YFSETQ. The CDR3 totals 14 residues. The V and J ends lost 5 bases and 8 bases respectively, with 17 bases between them. CDR3 coding DNA: TGCGCCAGCAGACTAGTACCCTTTATGGATGAGCAGTTCTTC. It is translated as CASRLVPFMDEQFF.

The chain links TRBV18 to TRBJ1-2; no definite D call. V lost 7 bases, J lost 0 bases, and 18 bases lay in between. CDR3 length: 16 amino acids. The germline V gene encodes CDR1 KGHSH and CDR2 LQKENI. The CDR3, as DNA: TGTGCCAGCTTGCTGGGAGAGATTAAAGCTAACTATGGCTACACCTTC. This gives the protein CASLLGEIKANYGYTF.

As to this clone: Distinct nucleotide sequences in the sample also encode this CDR3. The chain uses TRBV9 and TRBJ2-5; no clear D. V was pared by 0 bases and J by 5 bases, with 8 bases between. From germline, CDR1 is SGDLS and CDR2 YYNGEE. The CDR3 consists of 13 residues. CDR3 residues: CASSVGLLETQYF. The CDR3 DNA is TGTGCCAGCAGCGTAGGACTTCTGGAGACCCAGTACTTC. The full variable domain, rest sourced from reference TRBV9 and TRBJ2-5, is DSGVTQTPKHLITATGQRVTLRCSPRSGDLSVYWYQQSLDQGLQFLIQYYNGEERAKGNILERFSAQQFPDLHSELNLSSLELGDSALYFCASSVGLLETQYFGPGTRLLVL.

CDR3 in DNA: TGCGCCAGCAGCCTCGGACTAGCGGGGGAGAGCTCCTACAATGAGCAGTTCTTC. Translating it yields CASSLGLAGESSYNEQFF. The chain employs TRBV4-1 and TRBJ2-7; 13 nucleotides match TRBD2. The J call is uncertain, as TRBJ2-1 better fits the DNA end. Per the germline V gene, CDR1 is MGHRA and CDR2 is YSYEKL. The CDR3 spans 18 residues.

The table lists this clone with a count of one. The chain employs TRBV6-6 and TRBJ2-1; maybe TRBD1 (5 bases). This CDR3 has 11 amino acids. Trimming pared 8 bases from V and 6 bases from J, leaving 8 bases between. Germline V gene sequence: CDR1 MNHNY, CDR2 SVGAGI (reference sequence). The CDR3 region is CASLGANEQFF. CDR3 coding DNA: TGTGCCAGCCTAGGGGCCAATGAGCAGTTCTTC.

This sequence joins TRBV4-1 and TRBJ2-1; 10 bases match TRBD2. V was pared by 6 bases and J by 7 bases, with 15 bases of the junction left unmatched. This CDR3 comprises 17 residues. Germline loops: CDR1 MGHRA, CDR2 YSYEKL. For the CDR3, the DNA is TGCGCCAGCAGACCGACCCTAGCGGGAGTTAGGGGGAATGAGCAGTTCTTC. This codes for CASRPTLAGVRGNEQFF.

This clone was seen once. The J gene is TRBJ2-1, the V gene TRBV11-2; D is possibly TRBD1 (5 bases). The CDR3 runs 14 residues. Germline-derived CDR1 and CDR2 are SGHAT and FQNNGV. Deletions cut 6 bases from V and 1 base from J, with 10 bases between. DNA of the CDR3: TGTGCCAGCAGGTGGGGCGGTTCCTACAATGAGCAGTTCTTC. The encoded protein is CASRWGGSYNEQFF.

The V call is TRBV5-8, the J call TRBJ2-7; TRBD2 matches at 7 bases. Germline assignment: CDR1 SGHTS and CDR2 YDEGEE. The CDR3 extends over 12 amino acids. V shed 4 bases and J 6 bases; nucleotides not matched to a gene: 4. CDR3 residues: CASSPGRLEQYF. In nucleotides, the CDR3 is TGTGCCAGCAGCCCCGGGAGGCTCGAGCAGTACTTC. The full variable domain, with the rest looked up from reference TRBV5-8 and TRBJ2-7, is EAGVTQSPTHLIKTRGQQATLRCSPISGHTSVYWYQQALGLGLQFLLWYDEGEERNRGNFPPRFSGRQFPNYSSELNVNALELEDSALYLCASSPGRLEQYFGPGTRLTVT.

The chain couples TRBV27 to TRBJ1-2, with D perhaps matching TRBD1 (6 bases). V lost 5 bases to trimming and J lost 4 bases, with 20 bases between them. The CDR3 has 16 residues. The germline V gene has CDR1 MNHEY and CDR2 SMNVEV (reference sequence). CDR3 loop: CASSPLIRTATYGYTF. In DNA, the CDR3 is TGTGCCAGCAGTCCGCTGATTAGGACAGCCACCTATGGCTACACCTTC.

This sequence joins TRBV28 and TRBJ1-1; 8 nucleotides line up with TRBD1. CDR1 is MDHEN, CDR2 SYDVKM, per germline. V gave up 5 bases and J gave up 1 base; unmatched junction bases: 6. CDR3 size: 15 residues. CDR3: CASSLRDRPNTEAFF. CDR3 nucleotides: TGTGCCAGCAGTCTTCGGGACAGGCCGAACACTGAAGCTTTCTTT.

The chain has TRBV7-7 and TRBJ2-5; D unclear. The CDR3 is 14 amino acids. Trimming took off 1 base at V and 4 bases at J, with 10 bases between the two ends. CDR1 is SSHAT and CDR2 is FNYEAQ in the germline V gene (reference sequence). The CDR3 loop is CASSLGAGLETQYF. The CDR3 DNA reads as TGTGCCAGCAGCTTAGGGGCCGGTTTAGAGACCCAGTACTTC.

The V gene is TRBV4-1, the J gene TRBJ1-3; 7 bases align to TRBD1. The CDR3 length is 15 residues. Germline V gene lookup returns CDR1 MGHRA and CDR2 YSYEKL. With V trimmed by 2 bases and J by 4 bases, 5 bases remained unmatched. In DNA form, the CDR3 reads TGCGCCAGCAGCCAACGACAGGGTGACGGAAACACCATATATTTT. It yields the protein CASSQRQGDGNTIYF.

The chain joins TRBV4-1 to TRBJ2-7; 9 nucleotides align to TRBD2. The CDR3 sequence is 16 residues long. The ends lost 11 bases at V and 5 bases at J; junction bases unmatched: 19. Germline V gene data show CDR1 as MGHRA and CDR2 as YSYEKL. The CDR3 here is CAPDLRAPSGVHEQYF. The CDR3 coding sequence is TGCGCCCCCGATTTACGGGCCCCTAGCGGGGTCCACGAGCAGTACTTC.

V and J are TRBV7-9 and TRBJ1-5; D might be TRBD1 (6 bases). Trimming shortened V by 1 base and J by 7 bases, and 8 bases separated the two germline ends. Germline CDR1 and CDR2: SEHNR and FQNEAQ (reference sequence). CDR3 length equals 13 residues. CDR3 DNA sequence: TGTGCCAGCAGCTTAGGGGGGGGCCAGCCCCAGCATTTT. This translates into CASSLGGGQPQHF.

For this clone: This specimen includes other DNA sequences encoding the same CDR3. The V and J genes are TRBV5-1 and TRBJ1-1, with 9 bases aligning to TRBD1. CDR1 is SGHRS, CDR2 YFSETQ, per germline. Trimming cost V 4 bases and J 2 bases; bases outside gene matches: 6. This CDR3 comprises 15 residues. The CDR3 region is CASSLGQGPNTEAFF. In nucleotides, the CDR3 is TGCGCCAGCAGCCTGGGACAGGGACCTAACACTGAAGCTTTCTTT.

V gene TRBV6-6 combines with J gene TRBJ1-1, with D maybe TRBD1 (5 bases). Per germline, CDR1 MNHNY and CDR2 SVGAGI (reference sequence). Between the trimmed V and J ends, which lost 6 bases and 1 base, there was a span of 6 bases. The CDR3 has 12 residues. The CDR3 loop reads CASRGGNTEAFF. Written as DNA, the CDR3 is TGTGCCAGCAGGGGGGGGAACACTGAAGCTTTCTTT.

The chain is built from TRBV9 and TRBJ2-5; D call uncertain. CDR1 is SGDLS and CDR2 is YYNGEE in the germline V gene. The CDR3 consists of 14 residues. Trimming shortened V by 0 bases and J by 5 bases, and 11 bases separated the two germline ends. The CDR3 region is CASSVGPVGETQYF. CDR3 DNA: TGTGCCAGCAGCGTAGGCCCCGTCGGGGAGACCCAGTACTTC. Complete variable domain (other parts from reference TRBV9 and TRBJ2-5): DSGVTQTPKHLITATGQRVTLRCSPRSGDLSVYWYQQSLDQGLQFLIQYYNGEERAKGNILERFSAQQFPDLHSELNLSSLELGDSALYFCASSVGPVGETQYFGPGTRLLVL.

This chain uses TRBV7-9 with TRBJ1-5; TRBD1 is a possible D gene (5 bases). Germline CDR1 and CDR2: SEHNR and FQNEAQ (reference sequence). There are 15 residues in the CDR3. Trimming stripped 4 bases from V and 3 bases from J, with 13 bases between. The CDR3 loop is CASSSGERHNQPQHF. In DNA form, the CDR3 reads TGTGCCAGCAGCTCGGGGGAGCGTCACAATCAGCCCCAGCATTTT.

This clone was detected a few times. The V gene is TRBV4-2, the J gene TRBJ2-7; 13 bases match TRBD2. V lost 4 bases and J lost 2; bases outside the gene matches: 8. CDR1 LGHNA and CDR2 YNFKEQ come from the germline V gene. CDR3 length equals 17 residues. CDR3 amino acids: CASSRTSGGLIPYEQYF. In DNA form, the CDR3 reads TGTGCCAGCAGCCGGACTAGCGGGGGCCTTATACCCTACGAGCAGTACTTC.

The genes are TRBV4-1 and TRBJ1-6; possibly TRBD1 for D (6 bases). Deletions cut 6 bases from V and 2 bases from J, with 17 bases between. Per germline, CDR1 MGHRA and CDR2 YSYEKL. The CDR3 sequence is 17 residues long. The CDR3 sequence: CASRLHRARTYNSPLHF. As DNA, the CDR3 is TGCGCCAGCAGACTACACAGGGCGAGGACCTATAATTCACCCCTCCACTTT.

The chain combines TRBV18 with TRBJ2-7; 12 nucleotides match TRBD2. This CDR3 contains 15 residues. Germline V gives CDR1 KGHSH, CDR2 LQKENI. The V gene end was trimmed by 0 bases and the J gene end by 9 bases; junction bases not matched to a gene: 6. The CDR3 reads CASSPPSSGGAWQYF. The DNA of the CDR3 is TGTGCCAGCTCACCACCGTCTAGCGGGGGGGCTTGGCAGTACTTC.